The 7 T cell receptor beta chains below come from one sample, sequenced in a study of identical twins' blood T cells. A single record per CDR3 protein comes from TCRdb applying MiXCR to the 5' RACE reads. The sample contains about 370,000 distinct CDR3 sequences, roughly 30% of which appear only once. What was sequenced was PBMCs. Receptors were obtained from a woman aged 18-49 years in good health.

There are many counts of this clonotype. V and J are TRBV14 and TRBJ1-4; D is undetermined. The germline CDR1 and CDR2 sequences are SGHDN and FVKESK. The CDR3 is 16 amino acids. The V end was cut by 4 bases, the J end by 0 bases, with 12 bases between. CDR3 sequence reads: CASSPRAAPTNEKLFF. CDR3 nucleotide sequence: TGTGCCAGCAGCCCCCGGGCAGCCCCAACTAATGAAAAACTGTTTTTT.

This clonotype turned up a few times. The chain couples TRBV6-2 or TRBV6-3 to TRBJ2-1; 9 nucleotides agree with TRBD2. Germline V gene sequence: CDR1 MNHEY, CDR2 SVGEGT. Trimming cost V 3 bases and J 7 bases; bases outside gene matches: 4. CDR3 size: 14 residues. The CDR3 spells CASSYSGSGNEQFF. The CDR3 bases are TGTGCCAGCAGTTATAGCGGGAGTGGGAATGAGCAGTTCTTC.

This clonotype was seen more than once but under ten times. CDR3: CASSRDRGGGYTF. The CDR3 DNA is TGTGCCAGCAGCAGAGACAGGGGTGGCGGCTACACCTTC. This sequence joins TRBV12-3 or TRBV12-4 and TRBJ1-2; 8 bases are shared with TRBD1. J gave up 8 bases and V 6 bases, and 8 bases lay outside the gene matches. CDR3 length: 13 amino acids.

A few counts support this clonotype. This sequence joins TRBV20-1 and TRBJ1-3; D gene unclear. Germline CDR1 DFQATT, CDR2 SNEGSKA (reference sequence). The CDR3 loop spans 14 amino acids. The ends were cut back, 2 bases at V and 8 bases at J, with 16 bases in the middle. The CDR3 region is CSARRTPADDTIYF. The CDR3 DNA sequence: TGCAGTGCTAGACGTACCCCAGCGGACGACACCATATATTTT.

This chain connects TRBV5-1 to TRBJ2-4; 10 positions agree with TRBD2. The V and J ends lost 4 bases and 0 bases, in that order; junction bases with no gene match: 10. In germline, CDR1 is SGHRS, CDR2 YFSETQ. This CDR3 is built from 18 residues. CDR3: CASSRGLADLVAKNIQYF. The CDR3 bases are TGCGCCAGCAGCCGTGGACTAGCGGACTTAGTAGCCAAAAACATTCAGTACTTC.

This clonotype was recorded a few times. The CDR3 sequence is CASSLVGRLYQETQYF. The CDR3 DNA reads as TGTGCCAGCAGCTTAGTAGGCAGGCTGTACCAAGAGACCCAGTACTTC. The chain joins TRBV11-2 to TRBJ2-5; D not certain. The CDR3 sequence is 16 residues long. The ends were cut back, 1 base at V and 0 bases at J, with 12 bases in the middle. CDR1 and CDR2 (germline): SGHAT, FQNNGV.

The CDR3 region is CATSRDYGDSEKLFF. The CDR3 nucleotides are TGTGCCACCAGCAGAGATTACGGGGATTCGGAAAAACTGTTTTTT. The chain combines TRBV15 with TRBJ1-4; D is unresolved. The CDR3 runs to 15 residues. Trimming stripped 0 bases from V and 8 bases from J, with 13 bases between. Germline lookup yields CDR1 LNHNV and CDR2 YYDKDF (reference sequence).